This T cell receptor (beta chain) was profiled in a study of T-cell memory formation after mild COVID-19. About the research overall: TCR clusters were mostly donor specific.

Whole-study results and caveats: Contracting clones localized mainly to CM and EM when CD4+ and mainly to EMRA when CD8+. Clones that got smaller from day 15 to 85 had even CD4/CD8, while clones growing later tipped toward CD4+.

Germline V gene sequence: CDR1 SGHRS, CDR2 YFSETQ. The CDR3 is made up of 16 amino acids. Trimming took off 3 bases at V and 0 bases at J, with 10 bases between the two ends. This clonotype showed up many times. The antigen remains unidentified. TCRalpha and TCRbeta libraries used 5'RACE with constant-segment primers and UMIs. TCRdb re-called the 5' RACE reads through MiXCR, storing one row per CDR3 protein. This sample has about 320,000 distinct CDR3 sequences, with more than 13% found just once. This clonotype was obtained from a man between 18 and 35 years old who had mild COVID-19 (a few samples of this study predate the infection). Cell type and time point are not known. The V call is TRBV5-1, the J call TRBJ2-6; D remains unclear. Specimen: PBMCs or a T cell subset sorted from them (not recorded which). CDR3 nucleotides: TGCGCCAGCAGCTCCGAAATAGCCTCTGGGGCCAACGTCCTGACTTTC. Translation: CASSSEIASGANVLTF.